The 9 T cell receptor beta chains listed next were all sequenced from one sample in a study of control samples from healthy donors and cancer patients. Produced via immunoSEQ multiplex PCR; TCRdb's table is partial and in-frame only. Of 85,000 to 100,000 clones detected, roughly four fifths appear once; the ten largest clones hold more than 1.5%. Sequenced input: blood. These receptors were taken from a man aged 60 to 75 in good health.

V gene TRBV2 combines with J gene TRBJ2-2; D gene ambiguous. Germline V gene sequence: CDR1 SNHLY, CDR2 FYNNEI. The V end lost 6 bases, the J end lost 1 base, and 9 bases lay between the germline ends. The CDR3 consists of 14 residues. The CDR3 loop reads CASSALVNTGELFF. The CDR3 nucleotides are TGTGCCAGCAGCGCCCTTGTGAACACCGGGGAGCTGTTTTTT.

This rearrangement joins TRBV19 to TRBJ1-5; 7 positions agree with TRBD1. Germline loops: CDR1 LNHDA, CDR2 SQIVND (reference sequence). The CDR3 consists of 15 residues. V trimming: 4 bases; J trimming: 7 bases; junction bases outside the gene matches: 10. In DNA form, the CDR3 reads TGTGCCAGTAGTACACGACAGGGTCCAGGACAGCCCCAGCATTTT. As protein: CASSTRQGPGQPQHF.

The V call is TRBV20-1, the J call TRBJ1-4, with D possibly TRBD1 on 5 matching bases. CDR1 is DFQATT and CDR2 is SNEGSKA in the germline V gene (reference sequence). Between the trimmed V and J ends, which lost 5 bases and 8 bases, there was a span of 9 bases. This CDR3 has 11 amino acids. CDR3 in amino acids: CSAWGGEKLFF. Written as DNA, the CDR3 is TGCAGTGCTTGGGGCGGAGAAAAACTGTTTTTT.

The gene calls are TRBV12-2 and TRBJ2-5; the table calls TRBD2, which could not be checked here. TRBV12-2 is given as a pseudogene. The CDR3 extends over 15 amino acids. CDR3 loop: CASRFSGRARGAQYF. Here the CDR3 DNA reads TGTGCAAGTCGCTTTAGCGGGAGGGCCAGAGGGGCCCAGTACTTC.

The chain uses TRBV11-3 and TRBJ2-1; D remains ambiguous. The CDR3 consists of 16 residues. The V end lost 1 base, the J end lost 0 bases, and 10 bases lay between the germline ends. Germline CDR1 and CDR2: SGHNT and YENEEA. The DNA of the CDR3 is TGTGCCAGCAGCTTAGGCCCAGACCTCTCCTACAATGAGCAGTTCTTC. Protein: CASSLGPDLSYNEQFF.

A single count supports this clone. The chain combines TRBV27 with TRBJ2-1, with D perhaps TRBD2 (6 bases). The V end lost 5 bases, the J end lost 1 base, and 9 bases lay between the germline ends. The length of the CDR3 is 14 residues. CDR1 and CDR2 from the germline V gene are MNHEY and SMNVEV (reference sequence). This CDR3 is CASSAGRSYNEQFF. The CDR3 DNA is TGTGCCAGCAGTGCGGGAAGGTCCTACAATGAGCAGTTCTTC.

The V and J genes are TRBV10-3 and TRBJ1-2; D is perhaps TRBD1 (6 bases). Per germline, CDR1 ENHRY and CDR2 SYGVKD. The V gene lost 5 bases and the J gene lost 1 base, with 32 bases spanning the gap. This CDR3 has 21 amino acids. CDR3 region: CAISPPRTAWGLEGSNYGYTF. The CDR3 DNA follows: TGTGCCATCAGTCCACCAAGGACAGCCTGGGGACTCGAGGGGAGTAACTATGGCTACACCTTC.

This clone occurred once. The V and J genes are TRBV5-1 and TRBJ2-2, with a weak D call TRBD1 (6 bases). The V end lost 4 bases, the J end lost 4 bases, and 17 bases lay between the germline ends. CDR3 length: 16 residues. In germline, CDR1 is SGHRS, CDR2 YFSETQ. CDR3 nucleotide sequence: TGCGCCAGCAGCCCCTCACAGGGAACAGGCACCGGGGAGCTGTTTTTT. This gives the protein CASSPSQGTGTGELFF.

The rearrangement links TRBV6-5 to TRBJ1-2, with 7 bases identical to TRBD1. V was clipped by 8 bases and J by 5 bases; unmatched bases: 8. This CDR3 has 13 residues. Germline CDR1 reads MNHEY; CDR2 reads SVGAGI. This chain's CDR3 is CASDKGQSYGYTF. The CDR3 bases are TGTGCCAGCGATAAGGGACAGTCATATGGCTACACCTTC.